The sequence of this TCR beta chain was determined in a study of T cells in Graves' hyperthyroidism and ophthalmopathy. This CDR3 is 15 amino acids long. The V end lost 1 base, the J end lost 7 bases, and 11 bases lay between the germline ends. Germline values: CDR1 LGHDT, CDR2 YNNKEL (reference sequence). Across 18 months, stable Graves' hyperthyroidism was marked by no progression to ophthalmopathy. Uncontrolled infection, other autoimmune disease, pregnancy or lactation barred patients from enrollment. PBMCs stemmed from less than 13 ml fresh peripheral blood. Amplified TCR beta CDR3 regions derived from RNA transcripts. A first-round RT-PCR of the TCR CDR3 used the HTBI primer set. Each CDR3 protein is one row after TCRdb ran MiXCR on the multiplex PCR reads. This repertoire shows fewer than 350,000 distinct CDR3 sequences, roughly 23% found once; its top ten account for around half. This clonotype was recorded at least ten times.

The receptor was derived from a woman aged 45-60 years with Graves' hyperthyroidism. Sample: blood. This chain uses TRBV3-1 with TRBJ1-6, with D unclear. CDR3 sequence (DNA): TGTGCCAGCAGCCAAGGTTTACAGATCAATTCACCCCTCCACTTT. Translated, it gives CASSQGLQINSPLHF.